This T cell receptor beta chain was documented in a study of cytomegalovirus exposure and HLA in healthy donors. Study results and caveats: Specificity for CMV antigens was confirmed in vitro for three of the CMV-associated chains. Cytomegalovirus-associated TCR beta chains were listed, numbering approximately 150. TCR clusters originating in the first cohort tended to co-occur in the approximately 120 validation repertoires, according to a later analysis.

The CDR3 loop spans 11 amino acids. Germline loops: CDR1 SQVTM, CDR2 ANQGSEA. Deletions cut 7 bases from V and 7 bases from J, with 14 bases between. As concerns this clone: Its antigen is not identified.

Assay used: immunoSEQ multiplex PCR; TCRdb lists only in-frame clones, some missing. The sample includes about 140,000 clones, about 94% of them seen just once. The donors formed part of the roughly 120-subject validation cohort, distinct from the approximately 670-subject first cohort. The TCR comes from a man aged 18 to 30 in good health and CMV-seropositive. Sequences were obtained from PBMCs. The V gene is TRBV29-1, the J gene TRBJ2-7, with D possibly matching TRBD2 (7 bases). The CDR3 is CSAGRGEEQYF. In DNA form, the CDR3 reads TGCAGCGCTGGGAGGGGGGAAGAGCAGTACTTC.